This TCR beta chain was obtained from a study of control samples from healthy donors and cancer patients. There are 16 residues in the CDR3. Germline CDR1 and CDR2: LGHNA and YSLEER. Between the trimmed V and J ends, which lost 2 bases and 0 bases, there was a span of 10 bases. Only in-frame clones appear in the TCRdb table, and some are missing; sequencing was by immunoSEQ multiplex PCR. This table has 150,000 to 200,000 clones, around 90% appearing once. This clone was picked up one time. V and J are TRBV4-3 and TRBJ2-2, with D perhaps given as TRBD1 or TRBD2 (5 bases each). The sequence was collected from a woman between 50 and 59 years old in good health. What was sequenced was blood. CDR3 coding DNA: TGCGCCAGCAGCCAAACCGGGACGGCGAACACCGGGGAGCTGTTTTTT. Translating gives CASSQTGTANTGELFF.